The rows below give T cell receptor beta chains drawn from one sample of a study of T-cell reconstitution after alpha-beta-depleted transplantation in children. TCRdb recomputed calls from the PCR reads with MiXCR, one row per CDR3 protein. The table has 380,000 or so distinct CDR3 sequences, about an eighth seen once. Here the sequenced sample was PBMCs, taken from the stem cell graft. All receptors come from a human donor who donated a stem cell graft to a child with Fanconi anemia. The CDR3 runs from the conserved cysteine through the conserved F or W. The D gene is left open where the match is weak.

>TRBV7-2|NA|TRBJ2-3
CASSPHPDTQYF
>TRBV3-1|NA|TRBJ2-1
CASSKPDITTRGNEQFF
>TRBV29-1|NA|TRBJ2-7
CSAQVTYEQYF
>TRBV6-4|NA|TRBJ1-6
CASRRDPLSYNSPLHF
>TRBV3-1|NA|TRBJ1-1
CASSSGWDTEAFF
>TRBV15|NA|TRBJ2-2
CATSSRPPRIGELFF
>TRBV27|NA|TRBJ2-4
CASQSLGSRKNIQYF
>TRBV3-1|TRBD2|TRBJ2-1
CASSQGLADNEQFF
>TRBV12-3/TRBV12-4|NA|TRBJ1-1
CASSLMREAFF
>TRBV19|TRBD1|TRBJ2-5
CASSYTAGGAQYF